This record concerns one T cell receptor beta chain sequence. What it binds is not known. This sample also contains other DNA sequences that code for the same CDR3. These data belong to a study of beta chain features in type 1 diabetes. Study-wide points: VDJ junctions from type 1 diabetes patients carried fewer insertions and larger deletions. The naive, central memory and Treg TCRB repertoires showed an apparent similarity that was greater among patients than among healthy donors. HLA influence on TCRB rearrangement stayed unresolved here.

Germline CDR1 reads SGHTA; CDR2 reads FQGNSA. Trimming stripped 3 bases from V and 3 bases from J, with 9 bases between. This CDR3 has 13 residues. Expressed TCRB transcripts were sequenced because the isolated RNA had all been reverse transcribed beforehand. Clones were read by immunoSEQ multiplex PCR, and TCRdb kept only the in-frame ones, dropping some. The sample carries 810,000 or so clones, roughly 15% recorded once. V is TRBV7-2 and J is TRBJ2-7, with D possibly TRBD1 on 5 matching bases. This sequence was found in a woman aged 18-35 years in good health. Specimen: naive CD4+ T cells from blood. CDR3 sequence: CASSLGQNYEQYF. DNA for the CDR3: TGTGCCAGCAGCTTGGGGCAGAACTACGAGCAGTACTTC.